Presented here are 24 T cell receptor beta chains from one specimen sequenced in a study of beta chain features in type 1 diabetes. No antigen is known for these receptors. General study points: In all four CD4+ subsets, TCRB CDR3 length was significantly, moderately reduced in type 1 diabetes.

Reverse transcription of all isolated RNA meant that expressed TCRB transcripts were sequenced. Here immunoSEQ multiplex PCR was the method, and the copy in TCRdb shows in-frame clones only, minus some. The data contain 600,000 or so clones, over 12% of them singletons. The sample comprised naive CD4+ T cells from blood. All receptors derive from a man in his late teens or twenties with type 1 diabetes.

The J gene is TRBJ2-7, the V gene TRBV30; 8 bases are a match to TRBD1. CDR1 and CDR2 from the germline V gene are GTSNPN and SVGIG (reference sequence). This CDR3 contains 13 residues. V was pared by 3 bases and J by 5 bases, with 6 bases of the junction left unmatched. CDR3 protein: CAWRAIQGDEQYF. In DNA form, the CDR3 reads TGTGCCTGGAGAGCTATACAGGGGGACGAGCAGTACTTC.

The J gene is TRBJ2-1, the V gene TRBV5-4; no reliable D call. CDR3 length: 12 residues. V lost 4 bases, J lost 6 bases, and 8 bases lay in between. The germline CDR1 and CDR2 sequences are SGHNT and YYREEE (reference sequence). The CDR3 here is CASSTGPNEQFF. The CDR3 region has the DNA TGTGCCAGCAGCACCGGGCCCAATGAGCAGTTCTTC.

The chain links TRBV6-1 to TRBJ1-3; D possibly corresponds to TRBD1 (6 bases). Germline CDR1 is MNHNS and CDR2 is SASEGT. This CDR3 has 16 amino acids. V dropped 4 bases and J dropped 0 bases, with 13 bases sitting between them. The CDR3 protein is CASSARTASSGNTIYF. The CDR3, as DNA: TGTGCCAGCAGTGCACGGACAGCCAGCTCTGGAAACACCATATATTTT.

Written as DNA, the CDR3 is TGTGCCAGCAGTGAAGAGGGAGGGGACGCTGAAGCTTTCTTT. Its protein product is CASSEEGGDAEAFF. The rearrangement links TRBV2 to TRBJ1-1; D is possibly TRBD1 (5 bases). The germline gives CDR1 SNHLY, CDR2 FYNNEI. This CDR3 spans 14 amino acids. The V gene lost 1 base and the J gene lost 6 bases, with 12 bases spanning the gap.

This clone was seen a few times. This chain links TRBV28 with TRBJ2-5, with 9 bases lining up with TRBD2. Looked up from germline, CDR1 is MDHEN and CDR2 is SYDVKM. The CDR3 is made up of 15 amino acids. After removal of 8 bases from V and 2 bases from J, the junction contained 9 bases not matched to a gene. CDR3 residues: CASVVRGGRQETQYF. The CDR3 coding sequence is TGTGCCAGCGTCGTGCGGGGGGGAAGGCAAGAGACCCAGTACTTC.

This clone was picked up a small number of times. The chain's CDR3 is CASARDSGEKLFF. The DNA for the CDR3 is TGCGCCAGCGCCCGGGATTCGGGTGAAAAACTGTTTTTT. V and J are TRBV5-1 and TRBJ1-4; D gene uncertain. Germline loops: CDR1 SGHRS, CDR2 YFSETQ. CDR3 length equals 13 residues. The V end lost 7 bases, the J end lost 7 bases, and 14 bases lay between the germline ends. Together with reference TRBV5-1 and TRBJ1-4, the CDR3 gives the full variable domain: KAGVTQTPRYLIKTRGQQVTLSCSPISGHRSVSWYQQTPGQGLQFLFEYFSETQRNKGNFPGRFSGRQFSNSRSEMNVSTLELGDSALYLCASARDSGEKLFFGSGTQLSVL.

The chain joins TRBV10-3 to TRBJ1-1; D gene unclear. CDR1 is ENHRY, CDR2 SYGVKD, per germline. With 4 bases removed from V and 3 bases from J, the gap between germline ends came to 6 bases. This CDR3 comprises 12 residues. Here the CDR3 reads CAISALDTEAFF. CDR3 bases: TGTGCCATCAGTGCCCTTGACACTGAAGCTTTCTTT.

The V call is TRBV28, the J call TRBJ2-1, with unresolved D. The CDR3 extends over 14 amino acids. Germline loops: CDR1 MDHEN, CDR2 SYDVKM. Trimming removed 3 bases from V and 3 bases from J, with 9 bases in between. The CDR3 reads CASSLPQYYNEQFF. In DNA, the CDR3 is TGTGCCAGCAGTTTGCCACAGTACTACAATGAGCAGTTCTTC. The entire variable domain, with the rest obtained from reference TRBV28 and TRBJ2-1, is as follows: DVKVTQSSRYLVKRTGEKVFLECVQDMDHENMFWYRQDPGLGLRLIYFSYDVKMKEKGDIPEGYSVSREKKERFSLILESASTNQTSMYLCASSLPQYYNEQFFGPGTRLTVL.

Only a few counts were recorded for this clone. This chain connects TRBV6-5 to TRBJ2-3; D remains ambiguous. Germline V CDR1 and CDR2: MNHEY, SVGAGI. CDR3 length equals 15 residues. V lost 4 bases to trimming and J lost 0 bases, with 11 bases between them. CDR3: CASSLLPFSTDTQYF. The CDR3 DNA is TGTGCCAGCAGTTTACTTCCTTTTAGCACAGATACGCAGTATTTT.

This clone was counted a few times. The sample carries other DNA sequences with the same CDR3. V is TRBV7-2 and J is TRBJ2-5, with unresolved D. V lost 5 bases and J lost 0, with 4 bases in between. Germline V gene lookup returns CDR1 SGHTA and CDR2 FQGNSA. This CDR3 contains 12 residues. The CDR3 region is CASSPYQETQYF. The CDR3, as DNA: TGTGCCAGCAGCCCATACCAAGAGACCCAGTACTTC.

This clone was detected a few times. The chain links TRBV7-2 to TRBJ1-1, with D unresolved. The CDR3 is 14 residues long. In germline, CDR1 is SGHTA, CDR2 FQGNSA. V gave up 10 bases and J gave up 1 base, with 16 bases separating them. The CDR3: CAIHISVANTEAFF. The CDR3 DNA sequence: TGTGCCATCCATATAAGTGTCGCGAACACTGAAGCTTTCTTT.

This clone was counted only a few times. V usage is TRBV29-1 and J usage is TRBJ2-5; 9 nucleotides align to TRBD2. Germline values: CDR1 SQVTM, CDR2 ANQGSEA. The V gene end was trimmed by 6 bases and the J gene end by 5 bases; junction bases not matched to a gene: 10. The CDR3 runs 14 residues. CDR3 sequence: CSVHEVAGEETQYF. Here the CDR3 DNA reads TGCAGCGTGCATGAAGTAGCGGGGGAGGAGACCCAGTACTTC.

The rearrangement uses TRBV30 and TRBJ1-1; D gene unclear. Germline V CDR1 and CDR2: GTSNPN, SVGIG (reference sequence). The CDR3 consists of 11 residues. V lost 6 bases to trimming and J lost 1 base, with 6 bases between them. As DNA, the CDR3 is TGTGCCTGTCTCGGGAACACTGAAGCTTTCTTT. It specifies CACLGNTEAFF.

The rearrangement uses TRBV6-5 and TRBJ2-2, with a weak D call TRBD1 (5 bases). In germline, CDR1 is MNHEY, CDR2 SVGAGI. This CDR3 contains 14 residues. The V end was cut by 6 bases, the J end by 3 bases, with 11 bases between. Here the CDR3 DNA reads TGTGCCAGCAGATATGACAGATACACCGGGGAGCTGTTTTTT. Translation gives CASRYDRYTGELFF.

The V and J genes are TRBV5-1 and TRBJ2-2; D may be TRBD2 (6 bases). Trimming left V 4 bases short and J 4 bases short, with 17 bases between. CDR1 and CDR2 from the germline V gene are SGHRS and YFSETQ. CDR3 size: 16 residues. The CDR3 DNA follows: TGCGCCAGCAGCGTCCGGGACTCACGGGGCACCGGGGAGCTGTTTTTT. Its protein is CASSVRDSRGTGELFF.

V usage is TRBV29-1 and J usage is TRBJ1-6, with TRBD1 as a possible D gene (6 bases). The germline V and J ends were trimmed by 4 bases and 7 bases, with 11 bases remaining between them. This CDR3 comprises 13 residues. The germline gives CDR1 SQVTM, CDR2 ANQGSEA. The CDR3 DNA reads as TGCAGCGTTGGGGCCGGGGGCAATTCACCCCTCCACTTT. Amino acids: CSVGAGGNSPLHF.

As to this clone: This specimen includes other DNA sequences encoding the same CDR3. The chain recombines TRBV7-2 with TRBJ1-5, with 8 bases identical to TRBD1. Germline V gene lookup returns CDR1 SGHTA and CDR2 FQGNSA. The CDR3 consists of 13 residues. J gave up 7 bases and V 5 bases, and 4 bases lay outside the gene matches. The CDR3 sequence is CASSRQGKQPQHF. CDR3 DNA: TGTGCCAGCAGCCGACAGGGGAAACAGCCCCAGCATTTT.

The chain has TRBV7-2 and TRBJ2-3, with a possible D match to TRBD2 (5 bases). The V gene's germline CDR1 is SGHTA and CDR2 FQGNSA. V was clipped by 3 bases and J by 2 bases, with 9 bases between them. The CDR3 has 14 residues. The CDR3 DNA sequence: TGTGCCAGCAGCTTCGCGGGCCACACAGATACGCAGTATTTT. Residues: CASSFAGHTDTQYF.

Only a few counts were recorded for this clone. This sequence joins TRBV7-2 and TRBJ2-7; D is unresolved. From germline, CDR1 is SGHTA and CDR2 FQGNSA. There are 14 residues in the CDR3. Trimming stripped 4 bases from V and 2 bases from J, with 12 bases between. In DNA form, the CDR3 reads TGTGCCAGCAGCTCCCAATCGGCCACCTACGAGCAGTACTTC. Protein product: CASSSQSATYEQYF.

This clone was observed once. The V and J genes are TRBV11-3 and TRBJ2-2; D unresolved. The V end was cut by 1 base, the J end by 6 bases, with 6 bases between. This CDR3 has 13 residues. CDR1 and CDR2 from the germline V gene are SGHNT and YENEEA. The CDR3, as DNA: TGTGCCAGCAGCTTAGGGGCCGCCGGGGAGCTGTTTTTT. It translates to CASSLGAAGELFF.

J is TRBJ1-1 and V is TRBV5-4; D ambiguous. The V and J ends lost 0 bases and 6 bases respectively, with 12 bases between them. The CDR3 has 14 amino acids. From germline, CDR1 is SGHNT and CDR2 YYREEE (reference sequence). CDR3 in DNA: TGTGCCAGCAGCTTGGGCGGGCAGATGCCTGAAGCTTTCTTT. Translated: CASSLGGQMPEAFF.

This chain connects TRBV30 to TRBJ1-1; 9 bases map to TRBD1. CDR1 is GTSNPN, CDR2 SVGIG, per germline (reference sequence). The CDR3 extends over 14 amino acids. Losses at the gene ends were 6 bases for V and 1 base for J; bases not matched to a gene: 6. Here the CDR3 DNA reads TGTGCCTGTGGGAGGACAGGGGCGAACACTGAAGCTTTCTTT. This codes for CACGRTGANTEAFF.

This clone has a handful of counts. Other DNA sequences within the sample encode an identical CDR3. The CDR3 region has the DNA TGTGCCAGCAGCGTTAGGGGGTTAGGAGAGACCCAGTACTTC. This codes for CASSVRGLGETQYF. This rearrangement joins TRBV9 to TRBJ2-5; weak D call: TRBD1 (6 bases). Germline V gene data show CDR1 as SGDLS and CDR2 as YYNGEE. The V and J ends lost 2 bases and 4 bases respectively, with 12 bases between them. The CDR3 loop spans 14 amino acids.

There are a few counts of this clone. The rearrangement uses TRBV7-2 and TRBJ2-5, with TRBD1 matching over 7 bases. This CDR3 is 14 amino acids long. Germline V gives CDR1 SGHTA, CDR2 FQGNSA. Unmatched junction bases numbered 8, after V lost 5 bases and J lost 5 bases. The CDR3 is CASSGHRGRETQYF. The DNA of the CDR3 is TGTGCCAGCAGCGGGCACAGGGGAAGGGAGACCCAGTACTTC.